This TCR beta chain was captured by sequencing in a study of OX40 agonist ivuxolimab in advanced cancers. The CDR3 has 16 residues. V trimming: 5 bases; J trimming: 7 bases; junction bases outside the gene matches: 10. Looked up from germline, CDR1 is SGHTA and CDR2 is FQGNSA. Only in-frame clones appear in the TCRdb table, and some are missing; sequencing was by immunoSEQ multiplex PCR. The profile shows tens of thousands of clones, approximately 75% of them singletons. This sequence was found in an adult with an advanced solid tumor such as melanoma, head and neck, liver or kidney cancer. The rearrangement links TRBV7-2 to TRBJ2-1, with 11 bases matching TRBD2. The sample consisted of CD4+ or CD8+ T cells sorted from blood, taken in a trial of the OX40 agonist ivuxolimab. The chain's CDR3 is CASSPGGTSGFNEQFF. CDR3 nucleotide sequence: TGTGCCAGCAGCCCAGGCGGGACTAGCGGTTTTAATGAGCAGTTCTTC.